Below are 26 T cell receptor beta chains sequenced from a single sample in a study of T cells in Graves' hyperthyroidism and ophthalmopathy. Template material for amplifying TCR beta CDR3 regions consisted of RNA transcripts. In the first-round RT-PCR of the TCR CDR3, the HTBI primer set was used. A single record per CDR3 protein comes from TCRdb applying MiXCR to the multiplex PCR reads. The sample includes roughly 570,000 distinct CDR3 sequences, approximately 14% seen only once; the top ten take under 7.5%. The sample comprised blood. Source of these receptors: a woman in her twenties or thirties with Graves' hyperthyroidism.

The chain has TRBV20-1 and TRBJ2-7, with D perhaps matching TRBD1 (6 bases). Per germline, CDR1 DFQATT and CDR2 SNEGSKA (reference sequence). The CDR3 loop spans 14 amino acids. Trimming took 0 bases from V and 4 from J, leaving 13 bases between them. CDR3 sequence: CSARDGPRGYEQYF. CDR3 coding DNA: TGCAGTGCTAGAGATGGTCCCAGGGGTTACGAGCAGTACTTC.

For this clonotype: One junction end disagrees with the germline gene, perhaps due to a read error. The chain carries TRBV29-1 and TRBJ2-3, with 10 bases identical to TRBD2. Germline CDR1 is SQVTM and CDR2 is ANQGSEA. The CDR3 runs to 17 residues. The CDR3 loop is CSVEGPGLADSTGTQYF. CDR3 DNA sequence: TGCAGCGTTGAAGGGCCCGGACTAGCGGACTCCACAGGTACGCAGTATTTT.

Notes on this clonotype: This may be a read error: a much more frequent sequence differs by one nucleotide. The chain uses TRBV5-1 and TRBJ2-2; weak D call: TRBD2 (5 bases). Looked up from germline, CDR1 is SGHRS and CDR2 is YFSETQ. This CDR3 is 14 amino acids long. The DNA of the CDR3 is TGCGCCAGCAGCTTGGCCACGGGCACCGGGGAGCTGCTTTTT. Translating gives CASSLATGTGELLF.

The table lists this clonotype with many counts. This chain uses TRBV20-1 with TRBJ2-7, with 8 positions matching TRBD2. The CDR3 sequence is 15 residues long. Germline V gene data show CDR1 as DFQATT and CDR2 as SNEGSKA (reference sequence). V shed 5 bases, J shed 4 bases, and the junction held 13 bases outside the gene matches. CDR3 loop: CSASSIAGSSYEQYF. CDR3 nucleotide sequence: TGCAGTGCTTCGAGTATAGCGGGAAGTTCTTACGAGCAGTACTTC.

The rearrangement links TRBV29-1 to TRBJ1-3; 8 positions match TRBD1. CDR1 SQVTM and CDR2 ANQGSEA come from the germline V gene. The junction had 5 bases not matched to a gene; V was cut back by 3 bases and J by 4 bases. This CDR3 has 14 amino acids. The CDR3 here is CSVDPGTGGNTIYF. For the CDR3, the DNA is TGCAGCGTTGACCCCGGGACAGGCGGAAACACCATATATTTT.

J is TRBJ1-2 and V is TRBV2; no definite D call. Looked up from germline, CDR1 is SNHLY and CDR2 is FYNNEI. The ends were cut back, 1 base at V and 7 bases at J, with 13 bases in the middle. The CDR3 is 14 amino acids. The CDR3 reads CASSEEVGGVGYTF. The CDR3, as DNA: TGTGCCAGCAGTGAAGAAGTGGGCGGGGTTGGCTACACCTTC.

Only a few counts were recorded for this clonotype. The chain recombines TRBV5-1 with TRBJ2-7, with no clear D. Germline values: CDR1 SGHRS, CDR2 YFSETQ. The CDR3 totals 14 residues. The V and J ends lost 4 bases and 0 bases respectively, with 11 bases between them. The chain's CDR3 is CASSLIQNSYEQYF. In DNA, the CDR3 is TGCGCCAGCAGCCTCATCCAAAACTCCTACGAGCAGTACTTC.

Here the CDR3 reads CASFPGGLAPQTSTDTQYF. Here the CDR3 DNA reads TGTGCCAGCTTCCCCGGGGGACTAGCGCCACAAACAAGCACAGATACGCAGTATTTT. The rearrangement uses TRBV28 and TRBJ2-3, with 10 bases fitting TRBD2. The CDR3 consists of 19 residues. V gave up 8 bases and J gave up 0 bases; unmatched junction bases: 17. Germline assignment: CDR1 MDHEN and CDR2 SYDVKM.

The sample holds many counts of this clonotype. The CDR3: CATSRAPGETQYF. DNA for the CDR3: TGTGCCACCAGCAGAGCCCCGGGTGAGACCCAGTACTTC. J is TRBJ2-5 and V is TRBV15; D is unresolved. The CDR3 is 13 residues long. Germline loops: CDR1 LNHNV, CDR2 YYDKDF (reference sequence). The germline V and J ends were trimmed by 1 base and 5 bases, with 8 bases remaining between them.

The chain recombines TRBV14 with TRBJ2-5, with a weak D call TRBD2 (5 bases). The CDR3 length is 13 residues. Trimming took off 6 bases at V and 3 bases at J, with 11 bases between the two ends. Germline V gene data show CDR1 as SGHDN and CDR2 as FVKESK. The CDR3 sequence: CASSQVGEETQYF. CDR3 DNA: TGTGCCAGCAGTCAGGTCGGGGAAGAGACCCAGTACTTC. Supplemented by reference TRBV14 and TRBJ2-5, the full variable domain reads EAGVTQFPSHSVIEKGQTVTLRCDPISGHDNLYWYRRVMGKEIKFLLHFVKESKQDESGMPNNRFLAERTGGTYSTLKVQPAELEDSGVYFCASSQVGEETQYFGPGTRLLVL.

Note on this clonotype: A much larger clone is a single base away; this may be a read error. The chain has TRBV28 and TRBJ2-7, with 9 bases fitting TRBD1. The J call may be mistaken, given a closer DNA end match to TRBJ2-1. The CDR3 contains 15 residues. Looked up from germline, CDR1 is MDHEN and CDR2 is SYDVKM. In DNA, the CDR3 is TGTGCCAGCACCGGTAGTTGGACAGGGGCCTACGAGCAGTTCTTC. Protein: CASTGSWTGAYEQFF.

This clonotype was detected ten times or more. The V gene is TRBV7-9, the J gene TRBJ1-2, with D uncertain. Germline CDR1 SEHNR, CDR2 FQNEAQ (reference sequence). V was cut by 1 base and J by 7 bases, with 7 bases left in between. This CDR3 is 12 amino acids long. CDR3 sequence: CASSLEAGGYTF. In DNA, the CDR3 is TGTGCCAGCAGCTTAGAGGCGGGTGGCTACACCTTC.

This clonotype was seen repeatedly, ten times or more. This chain connects TRBV18 to TRBJ1-1; D is ambiguous. The V end lost 8 bases, the J end lost 1 base, and 11 bases lay between the germline ends. CDR1 is KGHSH and CDR2 is LQKENI in the germline V gene. CDR3 length: 13 amino acids. CDR3 nucleotide sequence: TGTGCCAGCCGCGGCGGCAGGAACACTGAAGCTTTCTTT. Amino acid sequence: CASRGGRNTEAFF.

The rearrangement uses TRBV29-1 and TRBJ2-2; D is perhaps TRBD2 (5 bases). The CDR3 runs to 14 residues. Germline-derived CDR1 and CDR2 are SQVTM and ANQGSEA. The V gene lost 1 base and the J gene lost 6 bases, with 12 bases spanning the gap. This CDR3 is CSVEVGLAAGELFF. The CDR3 DNA reads as TGCAGCGTTGAAGTAGGGCTAGCCGCCGGGGAGCTGTTTTTT.

The sample holds many counts of this clonotype. The rearrangement uses TRBV7-2 and TRBJ2-3; D is perhaps TRBD2 (6 bases). Trimming took off 5 bases at V and 1 base at J, with 16 bases between the two ends. Germline-derived CDR1 and CDR2 are SGHTA and FQGNSA. The CDR3 sequence is 16 residues long. The CDR3 DNA reads TGTGCCAGCAGCCCGGGGAGTAGCGGCGGCACAGATACGCAGTATTTT. Residues: CASSPGSSGGTDTQYF.

This chain links TRBV6-1 with TRBJ1-2, with D perhaps TRBD1 (6 bases). The CDR3 is made up of 13 amino acids. From germline, CDR1 is MNHNS and CDR2 SASEGT. V shed 8 bases and J shed 4 bases, with 14 bases lying between them. CDR3 in amino acids: CASEGGTLYGYTF. CDR3 nucleotide sequence: TGTGCCAGCGAGGGGGGAACCCTCTATGGCTACACCTTC.

The chain recombines TRBV6-5 with TRBJ2-3; D unclear. The CDR3 is 12 amino acids. V lost 2 bases to trimming and J lost 4 bases, with 4 bases between them. Germline CDR1 reads MNHEY; CDR2 reads SVGAGI. The CDR3 coding sequence is TGTGCCAGCAGTTACAGTTCAGATACGCAGTATTTT. It specifies CASSYSSDTQYF.

This clonotype was seen at least ten times. This chain connects TRBV20-1 to TRBJ1-1, with a weak D call TRBD1 (5 bases). The ends were cut back, 0 bases at V and 5 bases at J, with 16 bases in the middle. The CDR3 loop spans 15 amino acids. The germline V gene encodes CDR1 DFQATT and CDR2 SNEGSKA (reference sequence). The CDR3 region is CSARDLGGGSTEAFF. The CDR3 DNA is TGCAGTGCTAGAGATTTGGGGGGTGGATCGACTGAAGCTTTCTTT.

The chain recombines TRBV6-5 with TRBJ1-6; perhaps TRBD1 as D (5 bases). The CDR3 is made up of 15 amino acids. With 0 bases removed from V and 9 bases from J, the gap between germline ends came to 12 bases. Germline V gene lookup returns CDR1 MNHEY and CDR2 SVGAGI. In nucleotides, the CDR3 is TGTGCCAGCAGTTACTCGAAAAGGGGTATTTCACCCCTCCACTTT. Residues: CASSYSKRGISPLHF.

Remarks on this clonotype: This CDR3 is missing its conserved last phenylalanine or tryptophan, likely due to a read error. The V and J genes are TRBV6-2 or TRBV6-3 and TRBJ2-7; D call uncertain. V lost 8 bases and J lost 0, with 8 bases in between. CDR1 is MNHEY, CDR2 SVGEGT, per germline. The CDR3 sequence is 12 residues long. The CDR3 sequence is CASRTLSYEQYL. CDR3 DNA: TGTGCCAGCCGTACACTCTCCTACGAGCAGTACCTC.

The chain couples TRBV4-1 to TRBJ2-1, with D tentatively TRBD1 (6 bases). Germline CDR1 and CDR2: MGHRA and YSYEKL. V was shortened by 4 bases and J by 0 bases, with 10 bases between the two germline ends. The CDR3 runs 15 residues. CDR3 protein: CASSPDSSSYNEQFF. The CDR3 DNA reads TGCGCCAGCAGCCCGGACAGTAGCTCCTACAATGAGCAGTTCTTC.

This clonotype was seen a few times. This sequence joins TRBV7-2 and TRBJ1-2; 7 bases line up with TRBD1. Germline lookup yields CDR1 SGHTA and CDR2 FQGNSA. There are 13 residues in the CDR3. J gave up 7 bases and V 6 bases, and 8 bases lay outside the gene matches. The CDR3 loop reads CASSSTGVGGYTF. Written as DNA, the CDR3 is TGTGCCAGCAGTTCTACAGGGGTTGGTGGCTACACCTTC.

This clonotype was seen at least ten times. This chain joins TRBV6-6 and TRBJ1-2; 7 bases agree with TRBD1. The CDR3 totals 17 residues. V trimming: 0 bases; J trimming: 0 bases; junction bases outside the gene matches: 7. Germline CDR1 is MNHNY and CDR2 is SVGAGI (reference sequence). Here the CDR3 reads CASSYSRQGDPNYGYTF. For the CDR3, the DNA is TGTGCCAGCAGTTACTCGAGACAGGGAGACCCTAACTATGGCTACACCTTC.

The chain recombines TRBV20-1 with TRBJ1-2; D not certain. V was pared by 0 bases and J by 5 bases, with 4 bases between. Germline CDR1 and CDR2: DFQATT and SNEGSKA (reference sequence). This CDR3 is 11 amino acids long. CDR3 DNA sequence: TGCAGTGCTAGAGACAGATATGGCTACACCTTC. Its translation: CSARDRYGYTF.

This clonotype has ten or more counts. The chain joins TRBV5-1 to TRBJ2-1, with TRBD2 matching 10 bases. Germline V CDR1 and CDR2: SGHRS, YFSETQ. CDR3 length: 15 amino acids. The J segment lost 6 bases and the V segment lost 0 bases, leaving 3 bases of the junction unmatched. CDR3 region: CASSLAGTSVNEQFF. The CDR3 bases are TGCGCCAGCAGCTTGGCCGGGACTAGCGTCAATGAGCAGTTCTTC.

In its sample, this clonotype was seen a few times. V gene TRBV6-1 combines with J gene TRBJ2-3, with 10 nucleotides matching TRBD1. CDR3 size: 19 residues. Germline CDR1 and CDR2: MNHNS and SASEGT. V dropped 6 bases and J dropped 2; count of bases not matched to a gene: 17. The DNA of the CDR3 is TGTGCCAGCAGGAGGGACAGGGGTTTTAGTTTGGGGAACACAGATACGCAGTATTTT. This encodes CASRRDRGFSLGNTDTQYF.